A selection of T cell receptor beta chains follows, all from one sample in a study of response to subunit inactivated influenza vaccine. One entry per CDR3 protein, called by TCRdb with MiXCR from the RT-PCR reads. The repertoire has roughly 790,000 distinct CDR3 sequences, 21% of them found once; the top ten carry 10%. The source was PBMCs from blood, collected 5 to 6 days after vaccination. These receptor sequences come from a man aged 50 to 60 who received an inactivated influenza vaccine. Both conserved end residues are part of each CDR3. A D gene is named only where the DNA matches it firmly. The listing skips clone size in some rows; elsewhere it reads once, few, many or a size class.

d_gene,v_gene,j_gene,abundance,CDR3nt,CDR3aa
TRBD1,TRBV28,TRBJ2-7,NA,TGTGCCACAGGGCGGCAGGGGGTGTCCTACGAGCAGTACTTC,CATGRQGVSYEQYF
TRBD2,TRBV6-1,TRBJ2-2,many,TGTGCCCTTATGCGGGAGGTGCGGAACACCGGGGAGCTGTTTTTT,CALMREVRNTGELFF
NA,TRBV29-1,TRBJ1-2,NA,TGCAGCGTTGAAGATTCGGCAGGGAATGGCTACACCTTC,CSVEDSAGNGYTF
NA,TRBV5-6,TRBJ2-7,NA,TGTGCCAGCAGCTTCCTTGACAGAGAATTCCACTACGAGCAGTACTTC,CASSFLDREFHYEQYF
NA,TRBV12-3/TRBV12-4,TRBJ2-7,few,TGTGCCAGCAGTTATGGGGTCGGTTACGAGCAGTACTTC,CASSYGVGYEQYF
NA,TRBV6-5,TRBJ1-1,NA,TGTGCCAGCAGTTACCAGACAGAGAACACTGAAGCTTTCTTT,CASSYQTENTEAFF
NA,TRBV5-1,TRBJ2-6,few,TGCGCCAGCAGCTCTTTGGGCTCAAGCTCTGGGGCCAACGTCCTGACTTTC,CASSSLGSSSGANVLTF
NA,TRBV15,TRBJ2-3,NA,TGTGCCACCAGCAGAACGCGGGGTATCGATACGCAGTATTTT,CATSRTRGIDTQYF
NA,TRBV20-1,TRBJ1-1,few,TGCAGTGCTAGAGGGGGAAACGGGGTAGCTTTCTTT,CSARGGNGVAFF
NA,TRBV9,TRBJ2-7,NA,TGTGCCAGCAGCGTAGGGGGAAGGGGCAGCTCCTACGAGCAGTACTTC,CASSVGGRGSSYEQYF
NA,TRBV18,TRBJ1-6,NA,TGTGCCAGCTCCTCGTCCTACGAGAATTCACCCCTCCACTTT,CASSSSYENSPLHF
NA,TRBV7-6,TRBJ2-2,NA,TGTGCCAGCAGCGACCGGGCAAGGGAGCTGTTTTTT,CASSDRARELFF
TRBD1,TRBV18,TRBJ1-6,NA,TGTGCCAGCTCCCTAGACAGGGAAGCCTCACCCCTCCACTTT,CASSLDREASPLHF
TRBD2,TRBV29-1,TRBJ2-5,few,TGCAGCGTTGGAGAGACTAGCGGGAGCGCAGAGACCCAGTACTTC,CSVGETSGSAETQYF
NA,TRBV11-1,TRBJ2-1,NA,TGTGCCAGCAGCTTGGACACTACAAGCAATGAGCAGTTCTTC,CASSLDTTSNEQFF
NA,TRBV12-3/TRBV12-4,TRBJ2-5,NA,TGTGCCAGCAGTTTACATGCCCAGACCCAGTACTTC,CASSLHAQTQYF
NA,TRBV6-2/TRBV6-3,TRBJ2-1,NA,TGTGCCAGCAGCCCCGCCGCCACGGTTAGTCGGGCCTACCTAAACAATGAGCAGTTCTTC,CASSPAATVSRAYLNNEQFF
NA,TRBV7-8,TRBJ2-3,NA,TGTGCCAGCACCAAAATCTCTAGTCAGAGCACAGATACGCAGTATTTT,CASTKISSQSTDTQYF
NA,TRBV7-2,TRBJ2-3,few,TGTGCCAGCAGCGCAGTGACATATAGCACAGATACGCAGTATTTT,CASSAVTYSTDTQYF
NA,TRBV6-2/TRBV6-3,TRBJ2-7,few,TGTGCCAGCAGTTACGCCGGACACCAGGTCGGCGAGCAGTACTTC,CASSYAGHQVGEQYF
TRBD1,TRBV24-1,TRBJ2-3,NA,TGTGCCACCAGTGATCCGCCCGGGACAGGTGACACAGATACGCAGTATTTT,CATSDPPGTGDTDTQYF
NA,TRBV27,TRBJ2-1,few,TGTGCCAGCAGTTCTTATGCCTACAATGAGCAGTTCTTC,CASSSYAYNEQFF
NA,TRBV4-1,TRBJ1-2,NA,TGCGCCAGCAGCCGATGGGGGGCAGAGTATGGCTACACCTTC,CASSRWGAEYGYTF
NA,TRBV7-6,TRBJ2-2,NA,TGTGCCAGCAGCCTACCGACAGACACCGGGGAGCTGTTTTTT,CASSLPTDTGELFF
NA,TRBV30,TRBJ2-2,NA,TGTGCCTGGAGGGGACAACCCCTCACCGGGGAGCTGTTTTTT,CAWRGQPLTGELFF
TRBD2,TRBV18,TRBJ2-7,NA,TGTGCCAGCTCACCAGAGGGACTAGCGGCGCCTCAGTACTTC,CASSPEGLAAPQYF
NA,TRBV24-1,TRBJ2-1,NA,TGTGCCACCAGTTCCCGGGAATACCTTCGTAATGAGCAGTTCTTC,CATSSREYLRNEQFF
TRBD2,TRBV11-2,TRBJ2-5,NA,TGTGCCAGCAGCCCGACGACTAGCGGAGAGACCCAGTACTTC,CASSPTTSGETQYF
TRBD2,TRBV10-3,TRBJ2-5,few,TGTGCCATCAGTGAGTCTGATCGGGGGGGCTTCCAAGAGACCCAGTACTTC,CAISESDRGGFQETQYF
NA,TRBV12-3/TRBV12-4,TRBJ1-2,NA,TGTGCCAGCAGTAACAGGCCGCAGGCCTATGGCTACACCTTC,CASSNRPQAYGYTF
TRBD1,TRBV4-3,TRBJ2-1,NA,TGCGCCAGCAGCCAACTGTTTCGGACAGGGGGTCAGAATGAGCAGTTCTTC,CASSQLFRTGGQNEQFF
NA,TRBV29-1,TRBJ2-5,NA,TGCAGCGTTGAGACCAGGAGACTGGAGACCCAGTACTTC,CSVETRRLETQYF
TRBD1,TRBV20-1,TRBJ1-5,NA,TGCAGTGCTTTACAGGGGGCCGGCAATCAGCCCCAGCATTTT,CSALQGAGNQPQHF
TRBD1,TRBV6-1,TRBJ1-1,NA,TGTGCCAGCAGCCAACTCAGGACAGGGCAAGGGACTGAAGCTTTCTTT,CASSQLRTGQGTEAFF
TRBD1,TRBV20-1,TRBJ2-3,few,TGCAGTGCTGAGGGGATGAGGGGGCGAGGAGATACGCAGTATTTT,CSAEGMRGRGDTQYF
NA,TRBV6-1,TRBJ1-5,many,TGTGCCAGCAGTGAATTGTCGAGGGGGTTTCAGCCCCAGCATTTT,CASSELSRGFQPQHF
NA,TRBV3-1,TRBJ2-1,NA,TGTGCCAGCAGCCAAGTTGTTATGAATGAGCAGTTCTTC,CASSQVVMNEQFF
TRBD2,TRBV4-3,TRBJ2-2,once,TGCGCCAGCAGCCGGCGGGAGGGCACCGGGGAGCTGTTTTTT,CASSRREGTGELFF
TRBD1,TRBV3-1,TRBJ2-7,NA,TGTGCCAGCAGCCGGGGAAGGGGGCAGGGATACGAGCAGTACTTC,CASSRGRGQGYEQYF
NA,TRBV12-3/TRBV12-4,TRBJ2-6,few,TGTGCCAGCAGTTTCGAGGGGGCCAACGTCCTGACTTTC,CASSFEGANVLTF
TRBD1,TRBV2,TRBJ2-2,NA,TGTGCCAGCAGTGATCAGAGGGGGCGTACCGGGGAGCTGTTTTTT,CASSDQRGRTGELFF
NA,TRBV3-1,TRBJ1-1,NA,TGTGCCAGCAGCCAAAGAGATAACACTGAAGCTTTCTTT,CASSQRDNTEAFF
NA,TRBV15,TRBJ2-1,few,TGTGCCACCAGCAGAGATGTATGGGACAACTCCTACAATGAGCAGTTCTTC,CATSRDVWDNSYNEQFF
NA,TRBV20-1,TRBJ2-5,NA,TGCAGTGCTAGAGCCACAGTGCGAGAGACCCAGTACTTC,CSARATVRETQYF
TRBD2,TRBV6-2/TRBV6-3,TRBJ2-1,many,TGTGCCAGCAGTTACTGGACTAGCGGGGTAAATGAGCAGTTCTTC,CASSYWTSGVNEQFF
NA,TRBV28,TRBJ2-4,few,TGTGCCAGCAGTTTACCTTCCCCAGGTCTAGCCAAAAACATTCAGTACTTC,CASSLPSPGLAKNIQYF
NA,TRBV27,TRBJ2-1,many,TGTGCCAGCAGATCCTACAATGAGCAGTTCTTC,CASRSYNEQFF
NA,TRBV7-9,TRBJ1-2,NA,TGTGCCAGCAGCTTAGCGCTTAACACCAACTATGGCTACACCTTC,CASSLALNTNYGYTF
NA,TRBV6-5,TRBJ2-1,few,TGTGCCAGCAGTTACGGTTCGTTACCAGGGAGTGAGCAGTTCTTC,CASSYGSLPGSEQFF
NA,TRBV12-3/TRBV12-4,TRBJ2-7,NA,TGTGCCAGCAGTCCAGGGCCTATACCCTACGAGCAGTACTTC,CASSPGPIPYEQYF
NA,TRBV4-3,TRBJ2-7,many,TGCGCCAGCAGCCAGGGTCAGAGAGGGACCGAGCAGTACTTC,CASSQGQRGTEQYF
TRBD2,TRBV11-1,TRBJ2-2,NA,TGTGCCAGCAGCAAACACCCCGGGACTAGTCTCACCGGGGAGCTGTTTTTT,CASSKHPGTSLTGELFF
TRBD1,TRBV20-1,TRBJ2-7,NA,TGCAGTGCTAGGATTGGGACAGGGCCCTACGAGCAGTACTTC,CSARIGTGPYEQYF